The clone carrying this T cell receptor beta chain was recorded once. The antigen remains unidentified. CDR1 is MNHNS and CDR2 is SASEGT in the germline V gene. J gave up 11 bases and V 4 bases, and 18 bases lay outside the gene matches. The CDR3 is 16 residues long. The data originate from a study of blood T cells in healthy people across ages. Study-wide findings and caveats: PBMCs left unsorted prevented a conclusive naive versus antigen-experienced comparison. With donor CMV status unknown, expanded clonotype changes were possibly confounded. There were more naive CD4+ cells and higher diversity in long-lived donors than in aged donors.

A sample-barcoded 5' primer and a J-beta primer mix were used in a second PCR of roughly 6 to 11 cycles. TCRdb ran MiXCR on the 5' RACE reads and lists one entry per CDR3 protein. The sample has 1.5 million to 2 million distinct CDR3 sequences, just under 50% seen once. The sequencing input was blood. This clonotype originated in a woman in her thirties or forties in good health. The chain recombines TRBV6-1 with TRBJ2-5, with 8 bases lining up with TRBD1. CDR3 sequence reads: CASSGLNRGTLEEQYF. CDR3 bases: TGTGCCAGCAGTGGACTTAACAGGGGGACGTTGGAGGAGCAGTACTTC.